This T cell receptor beta chain was captured in a study of blood T cell repertoires in COVID-19. Overall study context: T cells, B-cell-depleted T cells, or PBMCs provided the cDNA or gDNA that served as material.

Sequencing was performed with immunoSEQ multiplex PCR; in TCRdb, only in-frame clones are kept and a portion is missing. The sample includes around 160,000 clones, around 87% of them seen just once. CDR3 length: 14 residues. CDR1 LGHDT and CDR2 YNNKEL come from the germline V gene (reference sequence). V lost 2 bases and J lost 3, with 11 bases in between. Sequences were obtained from PBMCs or T cells enriched from blood (not recorded which). This TCR came from a woman between 25 and 40 years old with acute COVID-19. The gene calls are TRBV3-1 (or the pseudogene TRBV3-2) and TRBJ2-7; a weak D match, TRBD2 (5 bases). The DNA of the CDR3 is TGTGCCAGCAGCCAATCAGATGGGAGCTACGAGCAGTACTTC. It codes for CASSQSDGSYEQYF.